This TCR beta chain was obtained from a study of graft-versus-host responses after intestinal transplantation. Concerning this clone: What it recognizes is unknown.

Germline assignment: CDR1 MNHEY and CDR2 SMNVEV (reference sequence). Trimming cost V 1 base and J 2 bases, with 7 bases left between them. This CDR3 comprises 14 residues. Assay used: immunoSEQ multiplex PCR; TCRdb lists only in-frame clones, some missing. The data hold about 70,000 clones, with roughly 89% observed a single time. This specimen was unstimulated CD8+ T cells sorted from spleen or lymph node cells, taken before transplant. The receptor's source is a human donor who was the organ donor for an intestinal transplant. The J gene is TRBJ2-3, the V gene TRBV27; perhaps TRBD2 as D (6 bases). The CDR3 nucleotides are TGTGCCAGCAGTTTATGGGGGGACACAGATACGCAGTATTTT. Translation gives CASSLWGDTDTQYF.